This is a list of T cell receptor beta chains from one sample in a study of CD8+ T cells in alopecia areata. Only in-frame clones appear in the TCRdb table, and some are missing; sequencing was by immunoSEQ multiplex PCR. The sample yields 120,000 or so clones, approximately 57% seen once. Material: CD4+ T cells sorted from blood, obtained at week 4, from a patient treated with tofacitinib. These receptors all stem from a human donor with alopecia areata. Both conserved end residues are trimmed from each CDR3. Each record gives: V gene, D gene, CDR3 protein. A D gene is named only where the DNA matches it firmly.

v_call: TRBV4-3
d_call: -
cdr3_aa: ASSQEAGPSEKLF

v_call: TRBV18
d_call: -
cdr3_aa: ASSPNGGEETQY

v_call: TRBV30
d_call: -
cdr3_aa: ACIQGGSTDTQY

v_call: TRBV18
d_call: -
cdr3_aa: ASSKEQGSYNEQF

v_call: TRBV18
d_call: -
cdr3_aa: ASSQVSVESGYT

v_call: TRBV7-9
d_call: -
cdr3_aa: ASSQPGGTEAF

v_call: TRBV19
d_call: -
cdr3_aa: ASSIGWQLGGETQY

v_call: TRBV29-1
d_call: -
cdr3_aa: SVVQGRGTDTQY

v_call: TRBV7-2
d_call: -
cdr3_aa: ASTIFQGGDEQY

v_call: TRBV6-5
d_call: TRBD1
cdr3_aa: ASSPDRLDNEQF

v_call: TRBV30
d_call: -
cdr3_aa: AWSVRTENSNQPQH

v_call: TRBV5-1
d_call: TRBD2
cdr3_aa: ASTPGEGLYEQY

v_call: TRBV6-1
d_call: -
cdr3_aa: ASSWERETQY

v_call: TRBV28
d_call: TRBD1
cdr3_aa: ASSWGQGYGYT

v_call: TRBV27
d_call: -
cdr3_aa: ASSLPGPPYEQY

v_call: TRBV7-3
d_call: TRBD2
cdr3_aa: ASSPSSGNTGELF

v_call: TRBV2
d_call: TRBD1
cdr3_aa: ASSGKQGGHGYT

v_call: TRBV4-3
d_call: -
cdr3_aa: ASSPTGWRDGELF

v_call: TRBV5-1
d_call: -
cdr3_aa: ASRSFPGELF

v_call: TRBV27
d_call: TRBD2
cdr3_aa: ASSPPRGLAGQETQY

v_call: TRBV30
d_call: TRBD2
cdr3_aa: AWSLTSASPQF

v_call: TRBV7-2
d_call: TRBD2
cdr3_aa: ASSYWTSGRQETQY

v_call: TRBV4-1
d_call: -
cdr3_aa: ASSKGLQETQY

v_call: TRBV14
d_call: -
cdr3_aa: ASSQGYEQY

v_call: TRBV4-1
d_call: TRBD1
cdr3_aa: ASGERRDRVGQPQH

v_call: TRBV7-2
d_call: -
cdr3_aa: ASSLAGQGLGNQPQH

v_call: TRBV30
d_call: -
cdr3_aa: AWSPTGVHEQF

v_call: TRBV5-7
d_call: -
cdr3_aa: ASSYQETQY

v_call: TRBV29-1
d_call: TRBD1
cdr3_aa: SVEDRGTAPNYGYT

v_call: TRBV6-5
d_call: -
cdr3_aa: ASSYSAGVGEKLF

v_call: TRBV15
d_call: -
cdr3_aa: ATSRDRAGDYEQY

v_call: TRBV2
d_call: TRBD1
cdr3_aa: ASSTRTGNTEAF

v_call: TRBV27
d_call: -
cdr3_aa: ASSQVPGAF

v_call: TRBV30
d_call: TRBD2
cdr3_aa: AWNPRSLAATYTQY

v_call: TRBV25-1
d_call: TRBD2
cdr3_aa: ASSPDGTSGATQY

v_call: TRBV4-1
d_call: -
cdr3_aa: ASSQEGAAYGYT

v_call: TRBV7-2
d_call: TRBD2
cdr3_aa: ASSLTTSGISYEQY

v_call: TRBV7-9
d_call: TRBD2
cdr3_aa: ASSIIAGEFETQY

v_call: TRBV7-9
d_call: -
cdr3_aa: ASSLVSGANVLT

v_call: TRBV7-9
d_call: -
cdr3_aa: ASSLALGGETQY

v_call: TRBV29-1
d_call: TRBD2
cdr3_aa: SVPTSGREGEQF

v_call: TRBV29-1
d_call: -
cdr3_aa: SVEAGSTYNEQF

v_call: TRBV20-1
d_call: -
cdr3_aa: IAEFQETQY

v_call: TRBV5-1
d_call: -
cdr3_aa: ASSLAVGREETQY

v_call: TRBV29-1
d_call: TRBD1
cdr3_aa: SVERGGADTEAF

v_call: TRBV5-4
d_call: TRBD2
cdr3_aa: ASSLAGDIQITQY

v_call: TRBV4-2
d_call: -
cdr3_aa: ASSQEMASEEQY

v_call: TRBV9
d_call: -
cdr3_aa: ASSPWDSYNQPQH

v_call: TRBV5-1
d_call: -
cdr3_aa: ASSLAQDQETQY